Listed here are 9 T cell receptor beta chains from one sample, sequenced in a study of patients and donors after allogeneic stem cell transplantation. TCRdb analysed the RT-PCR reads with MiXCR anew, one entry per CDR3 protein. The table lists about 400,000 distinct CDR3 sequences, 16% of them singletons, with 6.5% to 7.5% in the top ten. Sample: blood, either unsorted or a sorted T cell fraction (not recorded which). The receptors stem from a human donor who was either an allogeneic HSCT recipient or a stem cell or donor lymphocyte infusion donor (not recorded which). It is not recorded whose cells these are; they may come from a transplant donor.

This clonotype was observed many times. The CDR3 sequence is CASSSRAKNIQYF. CDR3 coding DNA: TGTGCCAGCAGTTCAAGAGCCAAAAACATTCAGTACTTC. The V gene is TRBV12-3 or TRBV12-4, the J gene TRBJ2-4; D is uncertain. This CDR3 contains 13 residues. The germline V and J ends were trimmed by 4 bases and 0 bases, with 4 bases remaining between them.

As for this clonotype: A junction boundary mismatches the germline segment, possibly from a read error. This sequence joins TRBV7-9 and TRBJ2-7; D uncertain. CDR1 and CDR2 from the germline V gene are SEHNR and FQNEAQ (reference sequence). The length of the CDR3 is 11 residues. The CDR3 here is CCTGPSYEQYF. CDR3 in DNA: TGCTGTACGGGTCCCTCCTACGAGCAGTACTTC.

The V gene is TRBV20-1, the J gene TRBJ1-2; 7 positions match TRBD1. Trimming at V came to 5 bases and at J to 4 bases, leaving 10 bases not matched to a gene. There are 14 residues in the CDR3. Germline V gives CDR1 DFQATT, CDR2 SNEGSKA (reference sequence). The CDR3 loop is CSAGQEGQFYGYTF. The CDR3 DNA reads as TGCAGTGCTGGACAAGAGGGACAGTTCTATGGCTACACCTTC.

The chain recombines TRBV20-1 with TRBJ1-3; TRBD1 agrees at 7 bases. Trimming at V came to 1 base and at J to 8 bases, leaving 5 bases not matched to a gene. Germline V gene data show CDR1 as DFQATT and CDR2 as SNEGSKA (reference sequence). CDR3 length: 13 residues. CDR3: CSARGQGRDTIYF. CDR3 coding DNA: TGCAGTGCTAGAGGACAGGGCCGGGACACCATATATTTT.

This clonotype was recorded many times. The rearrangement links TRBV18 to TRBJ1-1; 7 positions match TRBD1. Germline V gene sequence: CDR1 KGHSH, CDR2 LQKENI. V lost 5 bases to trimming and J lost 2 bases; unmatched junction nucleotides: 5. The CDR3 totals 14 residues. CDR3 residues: CASSSGTANTEAFF. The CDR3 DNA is TGTGCCAGCTCATCCGGGACAGCAAACACTGAAGCTTTCTTT.

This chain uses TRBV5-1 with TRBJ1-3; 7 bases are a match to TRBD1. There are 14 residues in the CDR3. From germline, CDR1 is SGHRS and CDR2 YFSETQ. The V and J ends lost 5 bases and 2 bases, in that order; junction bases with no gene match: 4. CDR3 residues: CASRMTGTGNTIYF. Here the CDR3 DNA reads TGCGCCAGCAGAATGACAGGGACTGGAAACACCATATATTTT.

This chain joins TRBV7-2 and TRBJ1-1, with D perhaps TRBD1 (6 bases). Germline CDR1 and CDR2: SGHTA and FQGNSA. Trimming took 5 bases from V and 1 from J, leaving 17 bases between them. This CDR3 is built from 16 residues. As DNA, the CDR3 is TGTGCCAGCAGCCCCTGGGAAACGACAGGGAACACTGAAGCTTTCTTT. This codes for CASSPWETTGNTEAFF.

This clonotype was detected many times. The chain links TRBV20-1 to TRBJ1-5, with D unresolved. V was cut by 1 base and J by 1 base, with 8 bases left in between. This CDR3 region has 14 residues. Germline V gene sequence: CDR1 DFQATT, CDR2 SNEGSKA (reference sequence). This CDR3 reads CSARGFGSNQPQHF. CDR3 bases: TGCAGTGCTAGAGGGTTTGGGAGCAATCAGCCCCAGCATTTT.

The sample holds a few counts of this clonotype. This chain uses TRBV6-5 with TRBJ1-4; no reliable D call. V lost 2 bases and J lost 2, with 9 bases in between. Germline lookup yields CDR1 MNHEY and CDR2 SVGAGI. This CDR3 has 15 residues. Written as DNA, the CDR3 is TGTGCCAGCAGTTACCTCCGAGCGACTAATGAAAAACTGTTTTTT. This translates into CASSYLRATNEKLFF.